This T cell receptor beta chain comes out of a study of T cell repertoires in cytomegalovirus infection. Overall study context: Recently described HLA-C-restricted plus well-studied HLA-B-restricted CMV epitopes were used. Through public TCR beta signatures, both CMV infection and matching HLA type were indicated.

From the reads, TCRdb called clonotypes with MiXCR, one entry per CDR3 protein. The table records a few hundred thousand distinct CDR3 sequences, roughly 43% of them present only once. There are 14 residues in the CDR3. The V end was cut by 5 bases, the J end by 3 bases, with 11 bases between. Germline CDR1 reads MNHEY; CDR2 reads SVGEGT. Notes on the study in general: Dominant in the ex vivo response were TCR beta clonotypes restricted by HLA-C and specific for CMV.

A note on this clonotype: Its antigen is not known.

Sequenced material: cultured PBMCs, taken from culture after CMV antigen stimulation. This receptor was obtained from a human donor in good health (CMV status not recorded). Some clones in this sample may be carry-over from other donors' samples. V gene TRBV6-2 or TRBV6-3 combines with J gene TRBJ1-5; D unclear. In DNA, the CDR3 is TGTGCCAGCAGTACCCGCCAGATCAATCAGCCCCAGCATTTT. This sequence encodes CASSTRQINQPQHF.